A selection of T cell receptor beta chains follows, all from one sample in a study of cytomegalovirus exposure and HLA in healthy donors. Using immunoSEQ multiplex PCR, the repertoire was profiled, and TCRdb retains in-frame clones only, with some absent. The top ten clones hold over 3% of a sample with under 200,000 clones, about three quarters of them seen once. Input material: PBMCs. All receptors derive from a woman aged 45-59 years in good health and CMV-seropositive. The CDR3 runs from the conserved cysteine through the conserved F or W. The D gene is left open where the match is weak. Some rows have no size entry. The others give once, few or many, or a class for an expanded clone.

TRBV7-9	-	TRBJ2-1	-	TGTGCCAGCAGCTTGACAAGCTCCTACAATGAGCAGTTCTTC	CASSLTSSYNEQFF
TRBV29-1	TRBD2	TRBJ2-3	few	TGCAGCGTTGAAGATCTAGCGGGGGGCACAGATACGCAGTATTTT	CSVEDLAGGTDTQYF
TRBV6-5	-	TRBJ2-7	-	TGTGCCAGCAGACCAACAGGGACCGCCTACGAGCAGTACTTC	CASRPTGTAYEQYF
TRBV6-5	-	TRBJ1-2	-	TGTGCCAGCAGTTACGGGCAGAACTATGGCTACACCTTC	CASSYGQNYGYTF
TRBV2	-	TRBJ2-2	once	TGTGCCAGCAGTGCTACCGGGAACACCGGGGAGCTGTTTTTT	CASSATGNTGELFF
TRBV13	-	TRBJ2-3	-	TGTGCCAGCAGCTCCAACGAGCGGGCCGGCACAGATACGCAGTATTTT	CASSSNERAGTDTQYF
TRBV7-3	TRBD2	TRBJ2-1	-	TGTGCCAGCAGCTTGAACCGGAGACTTGAGGGAGGGACCTACAATGAGCAGTTCTTC	CASSLNRRLEGGTYNEQFF
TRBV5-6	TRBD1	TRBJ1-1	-	TGTGCCAGCAGCTTGTCAGGGACAGGGGGCGCGAACACTGAAGCTTTCTTT	CASSLSGTGGANTEAFF
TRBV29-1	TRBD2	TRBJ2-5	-	TGCAGCGTAACGATCGGGACTAGCACCCAAGAGACCCAGTACTTC	CSVTIGTSTQETQYF
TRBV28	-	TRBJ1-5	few	TGTGCCAGCAGGTGGGCCCTTCAGCCCCAGCATTTT	CASRWALQPQHF
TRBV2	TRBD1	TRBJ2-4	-	TGTGCCAGCAGTTCCAACAGGGGTCAAAACAGTCAGTACTTC	CASSSNRGQNSQYF
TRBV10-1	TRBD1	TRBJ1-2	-	TGCGCCAGTGAAAACGGGACAGGGGCGATGAATGGCTACACCTTC	CASENGTGAMNGYTF
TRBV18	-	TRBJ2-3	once	TGTGCCAGCTCACCGGGCGGCACAGATACGCAGTATTTT	CASSPGGTDTQYF
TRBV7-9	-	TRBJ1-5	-	TGTGCCAGCAGCTTGACAGAACATCAGCCCCAGCATTTT	CASSLTEHQPQHF